This TCR beta chain was captured by sequencing in a study of CD8 T cells in ankylosing spondylitis. Notes on the study in general: Eight or nine highly homologous variants formed a TCR beta motif that appeared characteristic of ankylosing spondylitis blood.

TCRdb redid the calling of the 5' RACE reads with MiXCR, one entry per CDR3 protein. The profile shows 500,000 or so distinct CDR3 sequences, under 5.5% of them singletons. The CDR3 sequence is 14 residues long. V was clipped by 3 bases and J by 4 bases; unmatched bases: 3. This clonotype was observed many times. What it binds is not known. The chain carries TRBV12-3 or TRBV12-4 and TRBJ2-3; 8 nucleotides agree with TRBD2. This TCR was recovered from a male donor with ankylosing spondylitis. The source material was blood, either unsorted or a sorted T cell fraction (not recorded which). Here the CDR3 reads CASSFWRGADTQYF. The CDR3, as DNA: TGTGCCAGCAGTTTTTGGCGGGGGGCAGATACGCAGTATTTT.